This TCR beta chain was sequenced in a study of T cell clones after liver transplantation. Study-level background: Until 12-24 months post-transplant, subjects got standard immunosuppression and no induction.

Comment on this clone: Its antigen is unknown.

Germline values: CDR1 MNHNY, CDR2 SVGAGI (reference sequence). Trimming cost V 8 bases and J 5 bases, with 12 bases left between them. This CDR3 region has 12 residues. TCRdb keeps only in-frame clones here, not all; method: immunoSEQ multiplex PCR. The table lists some 59,000 clones, around 70% of them singletons. Study-level points and caveats: A significant post-transplant drop in circulating graft-donor-reactive CD4 TCRbeta sequences occurred in most of the 8 subjects.

V gene TRBV6-6 combines with J gene TRBJ2-5; TRBD2 might be the D (5 bases). The receptor comes from a human patient who received a liver transplant. The T cells may come from the graft donor. The specimen comprised CD4+ T cells from blood, sampled at the 22-month timepoint. CDR3 sequence (DNA): TGTGCCAGCCATCGTCCGGGGGAGACCCAGTACTTC. It yields the protein CASHRPGETQYF.